These T cell receptor beta chains were read from a single sample in a study of blood T cells in healthy people across ages. Using its own MiXCR run on the 5' RACE reads, TCRdb lists one record per CDR3 protein. The sample lists 780,000 or so distinct CDR3 sequences, about 25% occurring once. The same specimen was also included in a second study, on T cells of mothers and their children.

The sample comprised blood. The receptors derive from a boy aged 5-17 years in good health. Both conserved end residues are part of each CDR3. Fields, in order: D gene, clone size, V gene, J gene, CDR3 protein, CDR3 DNA. D genes are given only for firm matches. Clone size is shown for a subset of rows, as once, few, many or a class of expanded clone.

>TRBD2|few|TRBV2|TRBJ2-5
CASSDGLGLKETQYF
TGTGCCAGCAGTGATGGTTTGGGACTAAAAGAGACCCAGTACTTC
>TRBD2|few|TRBV20-1|TRBJ2-5
CSASLAGAGETQYF
TGCAGTGCTAGCCTAGCGGGGGCGGGGGAGACCCAGTACTTC
>TRBD1|few|TRBV20-1|TRBJ1-2
CSAGGGAGYGYTF
TGCAGTGCTGGAGGGGGCGCGGGCTATGGCTACACCTTC
>TRBD1|.|TRBV27|TRBJ1-5
CASGGQGRHQPQHF
TGTGCCAGCGGGGGACAGGGAAGGCATCAGCCCCAGCATTTT
>.|.|TRBV7-9|TRBJ2-1
CASSSTGTPNNEQFF
TGTGCCAGCAGCTCCACCGGGACCCCAAACAATGAGCAGTTCTTC
>.|.|TRBV12-3/TRBV12-4|TRBJ1-2
CASIKFEGDGYTF
TGTGCCAGCATCAAGTTCGAGGGGGATGGCTACACCTTC
>.|few|TRBV12-5|TRBJ2-1
CASGGGRQEQFF
TGTGCTAGTGGTGGGGGTCGCCAGGAGCAGTTCTTC
>.|.|TRBV12-3/TRBV12-4|TRBJ1-6
CASSPGTSSYNSPLHF
TGTGCCAGCAGTCCCGGAACGAGCTCCTATAATTCACCCCTCCACTTT
>.|.|TRBV7-9|TRBJ2-7
CASSRGPQVEQYF
TGTGCCAGCTCCAGGGGACCCCAAGTGGAGCAGTACTTC
>TRBD2|.|TRBV20-1|TRBJ2-2
CSAPLAGANTGELFF
TGCAGTGCACCCCTAGCGGGGGCCAACACCGGGGAGCTGTTTTTT
>.|.|TRBV12-3/TRBV12-4|TRBJ2-5
CASSLSRNQETQYF
TGTGCCAGCAGTTTATCCAGGAACCAAGAGACCCAGTACTTC
>TRBD1|.|TRBV20-1|TRBJ1-2
CSASSGTANYGYTF
TGCAGTGCTAGTTCCGGGACAGCTAACTATGGCTACACCTTC
>.|.|TRBV9|TRBJ2-5
CASSVGGRQETQYF
TGTGCCAGCAGCGTAGGGGGGCGACAAGAGACCCAGTACTTC
>TRBD1|few|TRBV12-3/TRBV12-4|TRBJ2-5
CASSVETGGEQETQYF
TGTGCCAGCAGCGTAGAGACAGGGGGGGAGCAAGAGACCCAGTACTTC
>.|.|TRBV20-1|TRBJ2-7
CGARHAANGDYEQYF
TGCGGTGCTAGACACGCTGCTAACGGAGACTACGAGCAGTACTTC
>TRBD1|few|TRBV7-9|TRBJ2-7
CASSLASRGQGINEQYF
TGTGCCAGCAGCTTAGCGAGTAGGGGACAGGGGATCAACGAGCAGTACTTC
>.|.|TRBV12-3/TRBV12-4|TRBJ2-2
CASTLMGIYGELFF
TGTGCCAGCACCTTGATGGGGATCTATGGGGAGCTGTTTTTT
>TRBD2|few|TRBV6-5|TRBJ2-5
CASSYSGEGLLGETQYF
TGTGCCAGCAGTTACTCGGGGGAGGGTCTCTTGGGAGAGACCCAGTACTTC
>.|.|TRBV2|TRBJ2-6
CASSEWRANVLTF
TGTGCCAGCAGTGAGTGGAGGGCCAACGTCCTGACTTTC
>.|.|TRBV29-1|TRBJ1-2
CSVGPLFETYGYTF
TGCAGCGTTGGCCCCCTTTTTGAGACCTATGGCTACACCTTC
>TRBD1|.|TRBV10-3|TRBJ2-7
CAISRDSGVHEQYF
TGTGCCATCAGTCGGGACAGCGGAGTCCACGAGCAGTACTTC
>TRBD1|few|TRBV20-1|TRBJ1-3
CSARETGSLHTIYF
TGCAGTGCTAGAGAGACAGGGTCGTTGCACACCATATATTTT
>TRBD1|.|TRBV28|TRBJ2-1
CASSLGDRVGNEQFF
TGTGCCAGCAGTTTAGGGGACAGGGTTGGCAATGAGCAGTTCTTC
>TRBD1|.|TRBV6-5|TRBJ1-3
CASSYLGGRGRLNTIYF
TGTGCCAGCAGTTACCTCGGGGGCAGGGGGCGTCTCAACACCATATATTTT
>TRBD2|.|TRBV28|TRBJ2-7
CASSKLAGAVHEQYF
TGTGCCAGCAGCAAACTAGCGGGGGCAGTCCACGAGCAGTACTTC
>.|.|TRBV18|TRBJ2-4
CASSAQGRGDIQYF
TGTGCCAGCTCAGCACAGGGTAGAGGGGACATTCAGTACTTC
>.|.|TRBV6-5|TRBJ1-1
CASSYSAEAFF
TGTGCCAGCAGTTACTCGGCTGAAGCTTTCTTT
>TRBD1|.|TRBV18|TRBJ1-1
CVSSIENTGVTEAFF
TGTGTCAGCTCAATTGAGAACACAGGGGTCACTGAAGCTTTCTTT
>.|.|TRBV4-1|TRBJ1-4
CASSQEPGILEKLFF
TGCGCCAGCAGCCAAGAGCCAGGGATCTTGGAAAAACTGTTTTTT
>.|many|TRBV12-3/TRBV12-4|TRBJ2-5
CASSLAGTHGHETQYF
TGTGCCAGCAGCCTGGCCGGGACCCATGGGCACGAGACCCAGTACTTC
>TRBD1|.|TRBV4-1|TRBJ1-4
CASSPDRGIGKLFF
TGCGCCAGCAGCCCGGACAGGGGAATTGGAAAACTGTTTTTT
>TRBD2|.|TRBV27|TRBJ2-1
CASSAAGAGNEQFF
TGTGCCAGCAGCGCAGCGGGGGCGGGGAATGAGCAGTTCTTC
>.|.|TRBV20-1|TRBJ1-4
CSARAWSLDEKLFF
TGCAGTGCTAGAGCGTGGTCGCTTGATGAAAAACTGTTTTTT
>TRBD1|.|TRBV5-1|TRBJ2-2
CASSLVGQGKTGELFF
TGCGCCAGCAGCTTGGTGGGACAGGGGAAGACCGGGGAGCTGTTTTTT
>.|.|TRBV27|TRBJ2-3
CASSLSRGWDTQYF
TGTGCCAGCAGTTTATCGAGGGGTTGGGATACGCAGTATTTT
>.|few|TRBV4-3|TRBJ2-1
CASSQERSRNEQFF
TGCGCCAGCAGCCAAGAAAGGAGTAGGAATGAGCAGTTCTTC
>.|.|TRBV24-1|TRBJ2-5
CATSDSQRWETQYF
TGTGCCACCAGTGATTCACAGCGTTGGGAGACCCAGTACTTC
>TRBD2|once|TRBV7-6|TRBJ2-3
CASSLKLAGPQYF
TGTGCCAGCAGCCTGAAACTAGCGGGGCCGCAGTATTTT
>.|.|TRBV6-2/TRBV6-3|TRBJ2-7
CASSSSWASYEQYF
TGTGCCAGCAGTTCTAGTTGGGCCTCCTACGAGCAGTACTTC
>.|few|TRBV12-3/TRBV12-4|TRBJ2-2
CASSYRTGELFF
TGTGCCAGCAGTTACCGGACCGGGGAGCTGTTTTTT
>TRBD1|.|TRBV14|TRBJ2-2
CASSRPSGTDLNTGELFF
TGTGCCAGCAGCCGGCCTTCCGGGACAGACCTTAACACCGGGGAGCTGTTTTTT
>TRBD1|.|TRBV5-6|TRBJ1-5
CASSSGTGGQPQHF
TGTGCCAGCAGCTCCGGGACAGGGGGTCAGCCCCAGCATTTT
>.|.|TRBV5-1|TRBJ2-7
CASSLESTSSVYEQYF
TGCGCCAGCAGCTTGGAGTCGACTAGTAGCGTCTACGAGCAGTACTTC
>.|few|TRBV15|TRBJ2-1
CATSRAELGLTPDNEQFF
TGTGCCACCAGCAGAGCCGAGTTAGGGCTGACTCCCGACAATGAGCAGTTCTTC
>TRBD1|few|TRBV28|TRBJ1-1
CASSLDQGARTEAFF
TGTGCCAGCAGTTTAGACCAGGGGGCGCGAACTGAAGCTTTCTTT
>TRBD2|.|TRBV29-1|TRBJ2-3
CSVGGGTSGNTDTQYF
TGCAGCGTTGGAGGGGGGACTAGCGGAAACACAGATACGCAGTATTTT